This TCR beta chain was captured in a study of blood T cell repertoires in COVID-19. Looking at the study overall: COVID-19 samples collected from the United States, Italy and Spain covered acute and convalescent phases. T cells, B-cell-depleted T cells, or PBMCs provided the cDNA or gDNA that served as material.

Original methodology: Reference gene primer amplification in the assay estimated nucleated cell counts. Clones were read by immunoSEQ multiplex PCR, and TCRdb kept only the in-frame ones, dropping some. The V and J calls and the clone size are those of that table, but D and trimming were determined from the DNA. The sample records under 80,000 clones, almost 85% being singletons. The TCR comes from a man in his fifties with acute or convalescent COVID-19. Sequenced: peripheral blood.

The CDR3 DNA is TGCAGCGTTCAGGGACTCTTTGAAAAACTGTTTTTT. Encoded protein: CSVQGLFEKLFF. The chain links TRBV29-1 to TRBJ1-4; perhaps TRBD1 as D (5 bases). The length of the CDR3 is 12 residues. In germline, CDR1 is SQVTM, CDR2 ANQGSEA. Trimming removed 5 bases from V and 7 bases from J, with 11 bases in between.